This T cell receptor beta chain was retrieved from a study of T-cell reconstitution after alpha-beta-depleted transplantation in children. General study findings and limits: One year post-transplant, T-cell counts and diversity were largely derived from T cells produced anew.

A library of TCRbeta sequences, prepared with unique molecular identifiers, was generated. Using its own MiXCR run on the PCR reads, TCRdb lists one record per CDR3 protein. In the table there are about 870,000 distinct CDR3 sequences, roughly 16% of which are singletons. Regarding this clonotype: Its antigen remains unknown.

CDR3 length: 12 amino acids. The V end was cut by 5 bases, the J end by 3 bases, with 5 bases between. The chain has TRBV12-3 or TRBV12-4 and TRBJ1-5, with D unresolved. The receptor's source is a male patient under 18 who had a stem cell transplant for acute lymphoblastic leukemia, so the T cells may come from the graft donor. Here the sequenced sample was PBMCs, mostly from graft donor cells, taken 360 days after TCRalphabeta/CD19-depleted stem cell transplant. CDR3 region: CASSRNNQPQHF. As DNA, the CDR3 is TGTGCCAGCAGTCGTAACAATCAGCCCCAGCATTTT.